The 18 T cell receptor beta chains presented below share a single source sample, sequenced in a study of early T cells in non-severe SARS-CoV-2 infection. TCRdb fed the 5' RACE reads into MiXCR, producing one record per CDR3 protein. Among about 92,000 distinct CDR3 sequences listed, approximately 15% were seen once. Sequenced input: whole blood. The receptors come from an adult who was a healthcare worker with PCR-confirmed SARS-CoV-2 infection or an uninfected control (not recorded which).

This sequence joins TRBV2 and TRBJ2-7; 8 bases fit TRBD2. Trimming removed 6 bases from V and 2 bases from J; junction bases left unmatched: 9. This CDR3 is built from 15 residues. Germline loops: CDR1 SNHLY, CDR2 FYNNEI. CDR3 sequence reads: CASSETSVVTYEQYF. In DNA, the CDR3 is TGTGCCAGCAGCGAGACTAGCGTAGTAACCTACGAGCAGTACTTC. The variable domain in full, completed from reference TRBV2 and TRBJ2-7, reads EPEVTQTPSHQVTQMGQEVILRCVPISNHLYFYWYRQILGQKVEFLVSFYNNEISEKSEIFDDQFSVERPDGSNFTLKIRSTKLEDSAMYFCASSETSVVTYEQYFGPGTRLTVT.

This clonotype came up a few times. The chain recombines TRBV21-1 with TRBJ1-1. TRBV21-1 is a pseudogene locus. The CDR3 consists of 18 residues. CDR3 protein: CASSKRRGPKNLNTEAFF. Written as DNA, the CDR3 is TGTGCCAGCAGCAAACGTCGCGGGCCAAAAAACCTGAACACTGAAGCTTTCTTT.

DNA for the CDR3: TGTGCCAGCAGCTCGAATATCTACCCCACAGATACGCAGTATTTT. The encoded protein is CASSSNIYPTDTQYF. The chain recombines TRBV5-5 with TRBJ2-3; unclear D gene. CDR1 is SGHKS and CDR2 is YYEKEE in the germline V gene (reference sequence). Trimming shortened V by 3 bases and J by 2 bases, and 13 bases separated the two germline ends. The CDR3 sequence is 15 residues long.

The V and J genes are TRBV5-1 and TRBJ2-7; 12 positions match TRBD1. V lost 7 bases to trimming and J lost 5 bases; unmatched junction nucleotides: 10. Germline V gene lookup returns CDR1 SGHRS and CDR2 YFSETQ. This CDR3 is 15 amino acids long. The CDR3 bases are TGCGCCAGCGCAAGCCAGGGACAGGGGGCGGACGAGCAGTACTTC. As protein: CASASQGQGADEQYF.

The rearrangement joins TRBV16 to TRBJ2-2; D perhaps matches TRBD2 (5 bases). Germline assignment: CDR1 KGHSY and CDR2 FQNENV. The CDR3 consists of 15 residues. Between the trimmed V and J ends, which lost 3 bases and 4 bases, there was a span of 12 bases. The CDR3 nucleotides are TGTGCCAGCAGCCAGGACCTAGCTACCACCGGGGAGCTGTTTTTT. This gives the protein CASSQDLATTGELFF.

This clonotype turned up a few times. The chain carries TRBV19 and TRBJ1-2; D might be TRBD1 (5 bases). CDR1 and CDR2 from the germline V gene are LNHDA and SQIVND (reference sequence). Trimming removed 6 bases at V and 2 bases at J, with 16 bases between. This CDR3 contains 15 residues. The CDR3 region has the DNA TGTGCCAGTAGCCCCTCGATAGGGGAGAACTATGGCTACACCTTC. The encoded protein is CASSPSIGENYGYTF.

V gene TRBV7-9 combines with J gene TRBJ2-1; D remains ambiguous. Per germline, CDR1 SEHNR and CDR2 FQNEAQ (reference sequence). The CDR3 sequence is 14 residues long. V was shortened by 3 bases and J by 6 bases, with 12 bases between the two germline ends. The CDR3 DNA reads as TGTGCCAGCAGCTTCGGCCTCCCCAGCAATGAGCAGTTCTTC. This codes for CASSFGLPSNEQFF.

The gene calls are TRBV20-1 and TRBJ2-3; D possibly corresponds to TRBD2 (5 bases). The CDR3 has 18 residues. V was pared by 4 bases and J by 0 bases, with 23 bases between. CDR1 DFQATT and CDR2 SNEGSKA come from the germline V gene (reference sequence). In DNA, the CDR3 is TGCAGTGCTACCAAACTCCCTTTCAGCGGAGCAAGCACAGATACGCAGTATTTT. Translating gives CSATKLPFSGASTDTQYF.

This clonotype was seen more than once but under ten times. V gene TRBV7-6 combines with J gene TRBJ1-1, with 9 nucleotides matching TRBD1. Germline V gene data show CDR1 as SGHVS and CDR2 as FNYEAQ. The ends lost 5 bases at V and 4 bases at J; junction bases unmatched: 5. The CDR3 is made up of 14 amino acids. In DNA form, the CDR3 reads TGTGCCAGCAGCCCCGAACAGGGGGCCACTGAAGCTTTCTTT. Translated, it gives CASSPEQGATEAFF.

This clonotype was detected a few times. The V gene is TRBV18, the J gene TRBJ2-7, with D tentatively TRBD2 (6 bases). CDR1 and CDR2 from the germline V gene are KGHSH and LQKENI. This CDR3 is 15 amino acids long. Trimming stripped 3 bases from V and 4 bases from J, with 16 bases between. The CDR3: CASSPTTGRAYEQYF. The CDR3 coding sequence is TGTGCCAGCTCACCGACCACCGGGAGAGCATACGAGCAGTACTTC.

The table lists this clonotype with a few counts. The chain carries TRBV7-2 and TRBJ2-1, with D perhaps TRBD1 (6 bases). The CDR3 has 15 residues. Germline V gene lookup returns CDR1 SGHTA and CDR2 FQGNSA. Trimming pared 3 bases from V and 10 bases from J, leaving 19 bases between. Here the CDR3 reads CASSFSRGGSVEQFF. The CDR3, as DNA: TGTGCCAGCAGCTTCTCCAGGGGCGGTTCGGTAGAGCAGTTCTTC.

In this sample, this clonotype turned up a few times. This sequence joins TRBV7-7 and TRBJ2-2; D remains ambiguous. Germline V gene lookup returns CDR1 SSHAT and CDR2 FNYEAQ (reference sequence). V was clipped by 5 bases and J by 5 bases, with 15 bases between them. This CDR3 contains 15 residues. The CDR3 region has the DNA TGTGCCAGCAGCCCGGAGAGGACGGAGACCGGGGAGCTGTTTTTT. Protein product: CASSPERTETGELFF.

J is TRBJ2-7 and V is TRBV28; D is possibly TRBD1 (6 bases). Germline loops: CDR1 MDHEN, CDR2 SYDVKM. The CDR3 is made up of 14 amino acids. V lost 1 base, J lost 2 bases, and 9 bases lay in between. The CDR3 loop is CASSLLDSAYEQYF. The CDR3 region has the DNA TGTGCCAGCAGTTTATTGGACAGCGCCTACGAGCAGTACTTC.

This chain connects TRBV10-3 to TRBJ2-6; 14 bases agree with TRBD2. Germline trimming cut 4 bases from V and 4 bases from J; bases unmatched to any gene: 6. The CDR3 has 18 amino acids. Germline CDR1 reads ENHRY; CDR2 reads SYGVKD. The CDR3 coding sequence is TGTGCCATCAGTGCGGGACTAGCGGGAGCCCCGGGGGCCAACGTCCTGACTTTC. Its translation: CAISAGLAGAPGANVLTF.

This clonotype was seen only a few times. The V gene is TRBV25-1, the J gene TRBJ2-2; D gene unclear. The germline V gene encodes CDR1 MGHDK and CDR2 SYGVNS. This CDR3 has 15 amino acids. V lost 3 bases to trimming and J lost 5 bases, with 13 bases between them. CDR3 coding DNA: TGTGCCAGCAGTGATGTGAAGGGTTTGACCGGGGAGCTGTTTTTT. Protein: CASSDVKGLTGELFF.

This clonotype was recorded a few times. CDR3 in amino acids: CASRDQDSPLHF. The CDR3 coding sequence is TGCGCCAGCCGGGACCAGGATTCACCCCTCCACTTT. The chain recombines TRBV5-1 with TRBJ1-6, with D tentatively TRBD1 (5 bases). The CDR3 has 12 residues. Germline V CDR1 and CDR2: SGHRS, YFSETQ. V was clipped by 7 bases and J by 8 bases, with 10 bases between them.

The chain has TRBV20-1 and TRBJ2-1; 10 nucleotides match TRBD1. The CDR3 extends over 15 amino acids. CDR1 DFQATT and CDR2 SNEGSKA come from the germline V gene (reference sequence). J was trimmed by 10 bases and V by 4 bases; bases with no gene match: 13. The CDR3 here is CSATDTGTGAGEQFF. The CDR3 DNA is TGCAGTGCTACAGATACCGGGACAGGGGCAGGCGAGCAGTTCTTC.

The chain couples TRBV6-5 to TRBJ2-1; 9 positions agree with TRBD2. The V segment lost 6 bases and the J segment 2 bases; nucleotides outside the gene matches: 14. The CDR3 has 18 residues. Germline V gene data show CDR1 as MNHEY and CDR2 as SVGAGI. The CDR3 protein is CASSLQPSGAHTYNEQFF. The CDR3 nucleotides read TGTGCCAGCAGCCTACAACCTAGCGGGGCCCACACCTACAATGAGCAGTTCTTC.